In this sample, the clone carrying this T cell receptor (beta chain) turned up once. Its antigen is currently unknown. Some clones are missing from TCRdb's copy, which holds only in-frame ones; the method was immunoSEQ multiplex PCR. The sample comprises around 11,000 clones, about half of which are singletons, and 10% to 15% rests with the top ten. The record originates from a study of T cell clonotyping in hematopoietic cell transplantation. The CDR3 is made up of 15 amino acids. Germline lookup yields CDR1 MNHEY and CDR2 SVGAGI. Unmatched junction bases numbered 5, after V lost 5 bases and J lost 4 bases. Blood collection times were about day -28 and days 30, 100, 180 posttransplant. Study-wide results and caveats: Pathologically expanded recipient clonotypes increased progressively from day 30 to day 180 as diversity fell. CD4 and CD8 repertoire contributions could not be separated without sorting.

The genes are TRBV6-5 and TRBJ1-5; TRBD1 matches 10 bases. The receptor's source is a female patient in her fifties or sixties who had an allogeneic stem cell transplant from an unrelated donor, so the T cells may come from the graft donor. Some clones in this sample may be carry-over from other donors' samples. This specimen consisted of peripheral blood mononuclear cells, obtained 100 days after allogeneic stem cell transplant. CDR3 residues: CASSPGTGANQPQHF. The CDR3 DNA reads as TGTGCCAGCAGTCCCGGGACAGGGGCAAATCAGCCCCAGCATTTT.